This TCR beta chain derives from a study of blood T cell repertoires in COVID-19. Turning to the study itself: The United States, Italy and Spain were the sources of the acute and convalescent COVID-19 samples. T cells, B-cell-depleted T cells, or PBMCs supplied cDNA or gDNA.

As originally analysed: Cell counts per sample came from amplifying reference gene primers. Libraries were prepared by immunoSEQ multiplex PCR; TCRdb keeps only in-frame clonotypes and omits some of them. That table furnishes V, J and clone size, whereas the DNA furnished D and trimming. The sample has under 350,000 clones; roughly four fifths are singletons. The V gene's germline CDR1 is SGHTA and CDR2 FQGNSA. The CDR3 has 15 amino acids. Trimming stripped 2 bases from V and 4 bases from J, with 14 bases between. Sequencing was performed on peripheral blood. This receptor was taken from a woman between 50 and 59 years old who had recovered from COVID-19. The chain has TRBV7-2 and TRBJ1-2; tentatively, D is TRBD1 (5 bases). As DNA, the CDR3 is TGTGCCAGCAGCTTAAAATCGGAAAGGGGCTATGGCTACACCTTC. It encodes CASSLKSERGYGYTF. The full variable domain, completed using reference TRBV7-2 and TRBJ1-2, is GAGVSQSPSNKVTEKGKDVELRCDPISGHTALYWYRQSLGQGLEFLIYFQGNSAPDKSGLPSDRFSAERTGGSVSTLTIQRTQQEDSAVYLCASSLKSERGYGYTFGSGTRLTVV.